This entry lists 4 T cell receptor beta chains sequenced from one sample in a study of blood T cell repertoires in COVID-19. Clones were read by immunoSEQ multiplex PCR, and TCRdb kept only the in-frame ones, dropping some. The sample shows a few hundred thousand clones, around 92% of them seen only once. Sequenced sample: peripheral blood. These receptors all stem from a man between 18 and 29 years old who had recovered from COVID-19.

This clone was counted between two and nine times. The CDR3 loop is CASSRGGTGEGEQYF. For the CDR3, the DNA is TGTGCCAGCAGCCGGGGCGGGACAGGGGAGGGCGAGCAGTACTTC. The V and J genes are TRBV3-1 (or the pseudogene TRBV3-2) and TRBJ2-7, with 10 bases aligning to TRBD1. The germline V gene encodes CDR1 LGHDT and CDR2 YNNKEL (reference sequence). With V trimmed by 4 bases and J by 6 bases, 9 bases remained unmatched. There are 15 residues in the CDR3.

This chain connects TRBV6-5 to TRBJ2-1, with D tentatively TRBD2 (5 bases). This CDR3 comprises 15 residues. The germline V and J ends were trimmed by 7 bases and 0 bases, with 13 bases remaining between them. Germline V gene data show CDR1 as MNHEY and CDR2 as SVGAGI. The CDR3 DNA sequence: TGTGCCAGCATCGCTAGCCTACACTCCTACAATGAGCAGTTCTTC. This gives the protein CASIASLHSYNEQFF.

The chain has TRBV4-3 and TRBJ1-1, with TRBD1 as a possible D gene (5 bases). Germline V gives CDR1 LGHNA, CDR2 YSLEER. Deletions cut 3 bases from V and 4 bases from J, with 15 bases between. CDR3 length equals 15 residues. CDR3 nucleotide sequence: TGCGCCAGCAGCCAGAGAGACAGCCGCACCACTGAAGCTTTCTTT. It translates to CASSQRDSRTTEAFF.

The chain couples TRBV10-3 to TRBJ1-4; possible D gene TRBD1, 5 bases. This CDR3 region has 17 residues. Per germline, CDR1 ENHRY and CDR2 SYGVKD. V was trimmed by 0 bases and J by 2 bases, leaving 13 bases between them. The CDR3 is CAISESRGGGTNEKLFF. The CDR3 DNA reads TGTGCCATCAGTGAGTCCCGGGGCGGAGGGACTAATGAAAAACTGTTTTTT.